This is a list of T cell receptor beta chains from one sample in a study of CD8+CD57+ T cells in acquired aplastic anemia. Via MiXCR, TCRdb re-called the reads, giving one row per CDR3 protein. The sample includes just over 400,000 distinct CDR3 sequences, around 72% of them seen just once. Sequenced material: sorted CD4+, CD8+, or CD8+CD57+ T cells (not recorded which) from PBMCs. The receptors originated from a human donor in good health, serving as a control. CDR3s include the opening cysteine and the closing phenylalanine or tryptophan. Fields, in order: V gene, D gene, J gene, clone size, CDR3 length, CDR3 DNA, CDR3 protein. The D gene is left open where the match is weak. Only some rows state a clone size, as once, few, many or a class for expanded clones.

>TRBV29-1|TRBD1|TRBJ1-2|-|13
TGCAGCGCCGAAGCGGGACAGGGGAATGACTACACCTTC
CSAEAGQGNDYTF
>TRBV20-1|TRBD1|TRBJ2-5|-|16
TGCAGTGCTTCCGTCGACAGGGGGAGGGGCGGGGAGACCCAGTACTTC
CSASVDRGRGGETQYF
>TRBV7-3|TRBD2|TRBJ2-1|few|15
TGTGCCAGCAGCTTAATGGGAGCGGGGAACAATGAGCAGTTCTTC
CASSLMGAGNNEQFF
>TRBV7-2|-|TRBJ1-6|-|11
TGTGCCAGCAGCCGAGATTCACCCCACCAGTTT
CASSRDSPHQF
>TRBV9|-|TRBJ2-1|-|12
TGTGCCAGCAGCGGTCTCTCCCCGGGGCAGTTCTTC
CASSGLSPGQFF
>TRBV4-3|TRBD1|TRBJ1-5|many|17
TGCGCCAGCAGCCAAGATGGGGACAGGGGACAAGGACAGCCCCAGCATTTT
CASSQDGDRGQGQPQHF
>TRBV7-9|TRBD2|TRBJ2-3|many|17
TGTGCCAGCAGCTTATTCTCAAGCGGGGGGGCCCCAGATACGCAGTATTTT
CASSLFSSGGAPDTQYF
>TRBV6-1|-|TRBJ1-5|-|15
TGTGCCAGCAGTGAAGACCCGGGTAGCAATCAGCCCCAGCATTTT
CASSEDPGSNQPQHF
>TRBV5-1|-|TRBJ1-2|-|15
TGTGCCAGCAGCCCGGGGGGGCGGGTGGCCTATGGCTACACCTTC
CASSPGGRVAYGYTF
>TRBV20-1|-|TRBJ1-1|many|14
TGCAGTGTTACGCAGGGAGCTCTGAACACTGAAGCTTTCTTT
CSVTQGALNTEAFF
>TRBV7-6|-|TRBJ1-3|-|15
TGTGCCAGCAGCGCGCGGGGGAGTTACGAACAGTACATCTATTTT
CASSARGSYEQYIYF
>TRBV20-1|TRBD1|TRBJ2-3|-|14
TGCAGTGCTCTGGCGGACAGGATCACAGATACGCAGTATTTT
CSALADRITDTQYF
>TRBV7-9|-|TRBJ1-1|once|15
TGTGCCAGCAGCACGCCGGGGCGAGTCAACTCTGAAGCGTTCTTT
CASSTPGRVNSEAFF
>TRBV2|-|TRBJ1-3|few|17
TGTGCCAGCAGTGAGGCCGGGGGGGCCGGGGCTGGAAACACCATATATTTT
CASSEAGGAGAGNTIYF
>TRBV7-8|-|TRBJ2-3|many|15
TGTGCCAGCAGCTTAGTTGGCAGGGGACCAGATACGCAGTATTTT
CASSLVGRGPDTQYF
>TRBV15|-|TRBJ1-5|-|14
TGTGCCACCAGCAGTGACCAGGGGTATCAGCCCCAGCATTTT
CATSSDQGYQPQHF
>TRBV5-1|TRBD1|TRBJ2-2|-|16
TGTGCCAGCAGCGGTGGTCGAGGGGGCGCCACCGGGGAGCTGTTCTTT
CASSGGRGGATGELFF
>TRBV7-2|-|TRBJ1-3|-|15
TGTGCCAGCAGCCCAACAGGGAAAGCTGGAAACGCCATATATTTT
CASSPTGKAGNAIYF
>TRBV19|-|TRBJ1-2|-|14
TGTGCCAGCAGAAGGGAGGGGGATACGAAAGGCTACACCTTC
CASRREGDTKGYTF
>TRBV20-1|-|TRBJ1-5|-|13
TGCAGTGCTAGGCGTTTCAGCAGTCGGGCCCAGCATTTT
CSARRFSSRAQHF
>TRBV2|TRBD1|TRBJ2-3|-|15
TGTGCCAGCAGTTTTGACAGGGCAGCCACTGATACGCAGTATTTT
CASSFDRAATDTQYF
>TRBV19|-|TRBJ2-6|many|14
TGTGCCAGTAGTATGTTCGCTGGGGCCAACGTCCTGACTTTC
CASSMFAGANVLTF
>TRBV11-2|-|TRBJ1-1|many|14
TGTGCCAGCAGCTTGGCTACCGGGACGGCTGAAGCTTTCTTT
CASSLATGTAEAFF
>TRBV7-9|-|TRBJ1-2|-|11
TGTGCCAGCAGTGGGAACTATGGCTACACCTTC
CASSGNYGYTF
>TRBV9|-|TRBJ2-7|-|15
TGTGCCAGCAGCGTTCCAGGACTATTCTATTACCAGCAGTACTTC
CASSVPGLFYYQQYF
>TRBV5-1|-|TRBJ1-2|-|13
TGCGCCAGCAGCCAGGGAGGGGTAGCTGGCTACACCTTC
CASSQGGVAGYTF
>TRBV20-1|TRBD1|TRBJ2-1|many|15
TGCAGTGCTAGCCCGACAGGGAACTCCCACAATGAGCAGTTCTTC
CSASPTGNSHNEQFF
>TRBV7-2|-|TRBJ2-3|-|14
TGTGCCAGCAGCTCCCTGGGTGCCACGGATAGGGAGTATTTT
CASSSLGATDREYF